The 5 T cell receptor beta chains given below trace back to one sample, sequenced in a study of cytomegalovirus exposure and HLA in healthy donors. Researchers ran the PCR with 60 Vbeta and 13 Jbeta primers. Profiling relied on immunoSEQ multiplex PCR, and the TCRdb table lists in-frame clones only, not all of them. The table records 100,000 to 150,000 clones, about 70% of them present only once. The sequenced sample was PBMCs. Source of these receptors: a woman between 55 and 75 years old in good health and CMV-seropositive.

The CDR3 sequence: CASSLGGRGFAKNIQYF. CDR3 sequence (DNA): TGTGCCAGCAGCTTGGGCGGCAGGGGGTTTGCCAAAAACATTCAGTACTTC. The chain recombines TRBV5-4 with TRBJ2-4; 7 bases are shared with TRBD1. The trim removed 0 bases at V and 1 base at J, leaving 7 bases unmatched. Germline loops: CDR1 SGHNT, CDR2 YYREEE (reference sequence). The CDR3 has 17 amino acids.

The chain links TRBV27 to TRBJ2-2; 8 nucleotides agree with TRBD1. The V segment lost 5 bases and the J segment 5 bases; nucleotides outside the gene matches: 10. The germline CDR1 and CDR2 sequences are MNHEY and SMNVEV (reference sequence). This CDR3 has 16 amino acids. The CDR3 reads CASSPGGTGGTGELFF. In nucleotides, the CDR3 is TGTGCCAGCAGTCCAGGGGGGACAGGAGGGACCGGGGAGCTGTTTTTT.

The chain combines TRBV29-1 with TRBJ1-1; no clear D gene. CDR1 is SQVTM and CDR2 is ANQGSEA in the germline V gene. This CDR3 spans 13 amino acids. V was cut by 4 bases and J by 4 bases, with 13 bases left in between. The CDR3 region has the DNA TGCAGCGTTGTTCGGCTCACGGGCACTGAAGCTTTCTTT. Translation gives CSVVRLTGTEAFF.

J is TRBJ2-5 and V is TRBV5-1, with a tentative D call TRBD1 (6 bases). The J call may not be correct, given that the DNA end is closer to TRBJ2-7. Germline-derived CDR1 and CDR2 are SGHRS and YFSETQ. There are 14 residues in the CDR3. The CDR3: CASSLWPGAYEQYF. CDR3 bases: TGCGCCAGCAGCTTGTGGCCAGGGGCTTACGAGCAGTACTTC.

The gene calls are TRBV4-3 and TRBJ2-5; possibly TRBD2 for D (6 bases). CDR3 length: 15 residues. Per germline, CDR1 LGHNA and CDR2 YSLEER. Trimming shortened V by 1 base and J by 4 bases, and 13 bases separated the two germline ends. CDR3: CASSQGGGVLETQYF. The CDR3 bases are TGCGCCAGCAGCCAAGGGGGCGGGGTCTTAGAGACCCAGTACTTC.